The 9 T cell receptor beta chains reported below all come from one sample, sequenced in a study of beta chain features in type 1 diabetes. Study outcomes and limitations: Researchers report that Type 1 diabetes patients had moderately but significantly shorter TCRB CDR3s across all four CD4+ subsets.

The antigens these receptors bind are not known. The study reverse transcribed the entire isolated RNA, so it sequenced expressed TCRB transcripts. Sequenced by immunoSEQ multiplex PCR; TCRdb stores in-frame clones only, minus some. This table holds 640,000 or so clones, 13% found once. Sequenced material: naive CD4+ T cells from blood. The receptor set was obtained from a young man with type 1 diabetes.

This clone came up a few times. This chain connects TRBV18 to TRBJ2-5; D may be TRBD2 (6 bases). The CDR3 spans 14 residues. CDR1 and CDR2 (germline): KGHSH, LQKENI. Trimming removed 6 bases from V and 2 bases from J, with 13 bases in between. This chain's CDR3 is CASSPGAPQETQYF. The CDR3 DNA sequence: TGTGCCAGCTCCCCGGGAGCACCTCAAGAGACCCAGTACTTC.

V and J are TRBV7-9 and TRBJ1-4; D remains unclear. Germline CDR1 is SEHNR and CDR2 is FQNEAQ (reference sequence). With 5 bases removed from V and 0 bases from J, the gap between germline ends came to 19 bases. The CDR3 sequence is 18 residues long. CDR3 DNA sequence: TGTGCCAGCAGCCCTCTGGGAGGGAGGCTTGCAACTAATGAAAAACTGTTTTTT. Encoded protein: CASSPLGGRLATNEKLFF.

The chain joins TRBV7-6 to TRBJ2-7, with TRBD1 identical over 10 bases. CDR3 size: 14 residues. The V gene's germline CDR1 is SGHVS and CDR2 FNYEAQ. The V gene end was trimmed by 7 bases and the J gene end by 6 bases; junction bases not matched to a gene: 9. Here the CDR3 reads CASTEFRDRGEQYF. CDR3 DNA sequence: TGTGCCAGCACCGAATTCCGGGACAGGGGCGAGCAGTACTTC. Filled out from reference TRBV7-6 and TRBJ2-7, the complete variable domain reads GAGVSQSPRYKVTKRGQDVALRCDPISGHVSLYWYRQALGQGPEFLTYFNYEAQQDKSGLPNDRFSAERPEGSISTLTIQRTEQRDSAMYRCASTEFRDRGEQYFGPGTRLTVT.

This clone was counted a few times. The genes are TRBV10-3 and TRBJ1-1; tentatively, D is TRBD1 (5 bases). Trimming removed 10 bases at V and 4 bases at J, with 16 bases between. This CDR3 is 13 amino acids long. Looked up from germline, CDR1 is ENHRY and CDR2 is SYGVKD. CDR3 protein: CATMGQGGTEAFF. CDR3 DNA: TGTGCCACCATGGGGCAGGGCGGCACTGAAGCTTTCTTT.

The J gene is TRBJ2-7, the V gene TRBV28; either TRBD1 or TRBD2 may supply D (5 bases each). Germline V gives CDR1 MDHEN, CDR2 SYDVKM. Trimming removed 3 bases from V and 4 bases from J, with 10 bases in between. This CDR3 has 13 amino acids. CDR3 amino acids: CASSLTGPYEQYF. DNA for the CDR3: TGTGCCAGCAGTTTGACGGGGCCTTACGAGCAGTACTTC. Variable domain in full (rest from reference TRBV28 and TRBJ2-7): DVKVTQSSRYLVKRTGEKVFLECVQDMDHENMFWYRQDPGLGLRLIYFSYDVKMKEKGDIPEGYSVSREKKERFSLILESASTNQTSMYLCASSLTGPYEQYFGPGTRLTVT.

The chain is built from TRBV18 and TRBJ2-3, with 10 positions matching TRBD2. Germline V lookup: CDR1 KGHSH, CDR2 LQKENI. The CDR3 is 16 residues long. V was pared by 3 bases and J by 0 bases, with 3 bases of the junction left unmatched. CDR3 bases: TGTGCCAGCTCACCTCTAGCGGGGGAGAGCACAGATACGCAGTATTTT. Its protein is CASSPLAGESTDTQYF.

The chain uses TRBV30 and TRBJ2-1; 12 bases match TRBD2. With 5 bases clipped from V and 4 bases from J, the junction kept 3 bases outside the gene matches. Germline-derived CDR1 and CDR2 are GTSNPN and SVGIG (reference sequence). The CDR3 spans 14 residues. The CDR3 nucleotides read TGTGCCTGGGGACTAGCGGGGCCATACAATGAGCAGTTCTTC. Its protein product is CAWGLAGPYNEQFF.

This clone has more than one count but fewer than ten. The rearrangement uses TRBV30 and TRBJ2-7; D gene uncertain. V was cut by 2 bases and J by 2 bases, with 7 bases left in between. The CDR3 totals 12 residues. Germline CDR1 reads GTSNPN; CDR2 reads SVGIG (reference sequence). The DNA of the CDR3 is TGTGCCTGGAGTATAACTCCCTACGAGCAGTACTTC. This gives the protein CAWSITPYEQYF.

This sequence joins TRBV15 and TRBJ1-4, with 9 positions matching TRBD1. Germline V gene sequence: CDR1 LNHNV, CDR2 YYDKDF (reference sequence). The CDR3 is 16 amino acids. J was trimmed by 6 bases and V by 0 bases; bases with no gene match: 5. CDR3 residues: CATSRDIQGAYEKLFF. The DNA of the CDR3 is TGTGCCACCAGCAGAGACATACAGGGGGCATATGAAAAACTGTTTTTT.